The T cell receptor beta chain under discussion was sequenced for a study of blood T cell repertoires in COVID-19. Study summary: The United States, Italy and Spain provided the acute and convalescent COVID-19 samples. In each case, the material was cDNA or gDNA derived from T cells, B-cell-depleted T cells, or PBMCs.

Germline CDR1 MNHEY, CDR2 SVGAGI. The CDR3 has 13 amino acids. With 6 bases removed from V and 0 bases from J, the gap between germline ends came to 6 bases. Original data processing: Scientists estimated how many nucleated cells there were by amplifying reference gene primers. Method: immunoSEQ multiplex PCR; TCRdb's copy keeps in-frame clones and lacks some. D and trimming come from the DNA, and the V and J calls and clone size come from that table. The sample has some 250,000 clones; roughly 76% are singletons. Sequenced input: peripheral blood. The TCR sequence derives from a woman of 80 years or more with COVID-19, enrolled during active disease. V gene TRBV6-5 combines with J gene TRBJ1-3, with D uncertain. The CDR3 region is CASRRGSGNTIYF. For the CDR3, the DNA is TGTGCCAGCAGGAGAGGCTCTGGAAACACCATATATTTT.